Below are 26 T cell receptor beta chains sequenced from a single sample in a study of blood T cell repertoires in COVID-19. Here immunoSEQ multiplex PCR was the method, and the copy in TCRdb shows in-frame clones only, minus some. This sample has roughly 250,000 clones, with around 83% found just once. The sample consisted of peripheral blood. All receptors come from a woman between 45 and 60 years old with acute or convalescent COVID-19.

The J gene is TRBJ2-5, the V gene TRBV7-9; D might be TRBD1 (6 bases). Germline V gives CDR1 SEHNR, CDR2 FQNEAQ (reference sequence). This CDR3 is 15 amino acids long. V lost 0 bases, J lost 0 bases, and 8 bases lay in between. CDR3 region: CASSLAGQNQETQYF. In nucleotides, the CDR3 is TGTGCCAGCAGCTTAGCTGGACAGAACCAAGAGACCCAGTACTTC.

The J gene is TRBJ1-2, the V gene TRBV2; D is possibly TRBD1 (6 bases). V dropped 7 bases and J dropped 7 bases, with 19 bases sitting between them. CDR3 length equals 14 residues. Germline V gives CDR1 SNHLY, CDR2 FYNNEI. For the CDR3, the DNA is TGTGCCAGCATCCAGGGGCCCTCCCTCGGTGGCTACACCTTC. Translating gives CASIQGPSLGGYTF. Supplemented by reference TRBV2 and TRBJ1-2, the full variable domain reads EPEVTQTPSHQVTQMGQEVILRCVPISNHLYFYWYRQILGQKVEFLVSFYNNEISEKSEIFDDQFSVERPDGSNFTLKIRSTKLEDSAMYFCASIQGPSLGGYTFGSGTRLTVV.

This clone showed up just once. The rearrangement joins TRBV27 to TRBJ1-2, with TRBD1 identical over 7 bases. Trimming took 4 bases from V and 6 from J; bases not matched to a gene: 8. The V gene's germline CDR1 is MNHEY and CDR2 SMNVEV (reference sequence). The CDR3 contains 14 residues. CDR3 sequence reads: CASSSRQGINGYTF. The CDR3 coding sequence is TGTGCCAGCAGTTCGCGACAGGGTATCAATGGCTACACCTTC.

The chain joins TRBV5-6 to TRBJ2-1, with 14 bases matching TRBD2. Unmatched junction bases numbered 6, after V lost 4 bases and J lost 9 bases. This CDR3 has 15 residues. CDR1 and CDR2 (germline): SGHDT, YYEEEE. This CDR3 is CASSLLGLAGGEQFF. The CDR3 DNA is TGTGCCAGCAGCCTCCTCGGACTAGCGGGAGGTGAGCAGTTCTTC.

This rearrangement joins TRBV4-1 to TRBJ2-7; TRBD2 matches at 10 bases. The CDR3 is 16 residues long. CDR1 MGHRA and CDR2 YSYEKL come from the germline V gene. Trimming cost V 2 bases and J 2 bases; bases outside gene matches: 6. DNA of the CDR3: TGCGCCAGCAGCCAACCAGCTAGCGGGAGTCCCTACGAGCAGTACTTC. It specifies CASSQPASGSPYEQYF.

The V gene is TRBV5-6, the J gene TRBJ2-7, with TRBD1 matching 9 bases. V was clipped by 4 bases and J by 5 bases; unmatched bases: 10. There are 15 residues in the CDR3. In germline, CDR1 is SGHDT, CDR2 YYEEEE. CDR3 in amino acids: CASSTNRGLLNEQYF. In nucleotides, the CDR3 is TGTGCCAGCAGCACCAACAGGGGGCTTTTGAACGAGCAGTACTTC. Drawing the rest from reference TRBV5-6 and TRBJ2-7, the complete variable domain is DAGVTQSPTHLIKTRGQQVTLRCSPKSGHDTVSWYQQALGQGPQFIFQYYEEEERQRGNFPDRFSGHQFPNYSSELNVNALLLGDSALYLCASSTNRGLLNEQYFGPGTRLTVT.

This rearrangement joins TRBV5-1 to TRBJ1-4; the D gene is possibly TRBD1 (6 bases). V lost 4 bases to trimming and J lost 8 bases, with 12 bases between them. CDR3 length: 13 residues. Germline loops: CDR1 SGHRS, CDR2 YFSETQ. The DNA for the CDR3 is TGCGCCAGCAGCCCCGGGGGGGGCGAAAAACTGTTTTTT. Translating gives CASSPGGGEKLFF.

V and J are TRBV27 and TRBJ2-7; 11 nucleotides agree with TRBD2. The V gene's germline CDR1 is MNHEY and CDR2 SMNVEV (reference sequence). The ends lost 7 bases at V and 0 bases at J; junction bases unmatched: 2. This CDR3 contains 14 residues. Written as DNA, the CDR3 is TGTGCCAGCAAGACTAGCGGGGACTCCTACGAGCAGTACTTC. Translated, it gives CASKTSGDSYEQYF.

As DNA, the CDR3 is TGTGCCAGCAGCTTAGACAGGGAGGGCGAGCAGTACTTC. Its translation: CASSLDREGEQYF. V usage is TRBV11-2 and J usage is TRBJ2-7, with 7 positions matching TRBD2. Germline values: CDR1 SGHAT, CDR2 FQNNGV. V shed 0 bases, J shed 6 bases, and the junction held 2 bases outside the gene matches. CDR3 length: 13 residues.

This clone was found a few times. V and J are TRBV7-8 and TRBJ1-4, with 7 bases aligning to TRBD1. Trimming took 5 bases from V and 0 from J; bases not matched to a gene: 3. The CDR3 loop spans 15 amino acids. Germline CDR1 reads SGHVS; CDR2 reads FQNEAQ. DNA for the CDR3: TGTGCCAGCAGCCCCGGGACAGCAACTAATGAAAAACTGTTTTTT. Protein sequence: CASSPGTATNEKLFF.

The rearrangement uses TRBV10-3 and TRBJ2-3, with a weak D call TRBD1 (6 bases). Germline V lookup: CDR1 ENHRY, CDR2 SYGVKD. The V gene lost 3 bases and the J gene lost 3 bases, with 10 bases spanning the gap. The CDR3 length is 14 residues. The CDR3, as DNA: TGTGCCATCAGTGAACAGGGTGGGACAGATACGCAGTATTTT. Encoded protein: CAISEQGGTDTQYF.

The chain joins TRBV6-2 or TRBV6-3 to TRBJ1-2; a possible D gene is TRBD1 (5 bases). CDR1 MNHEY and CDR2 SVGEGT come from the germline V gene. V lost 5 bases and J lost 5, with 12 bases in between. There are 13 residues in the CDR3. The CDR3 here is CASSQMGPYGYTF. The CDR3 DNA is TGTGCCAGCAGTCAAATGGGGCCTTATGGCTACACCTTC.

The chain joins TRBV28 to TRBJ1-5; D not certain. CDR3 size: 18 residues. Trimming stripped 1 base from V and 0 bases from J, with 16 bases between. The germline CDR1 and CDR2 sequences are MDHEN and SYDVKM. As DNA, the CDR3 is TGTGCCAGCAGTTTATCGCTGGGCAGAGACTATAGCAATCAGCCCCAGCATTTT. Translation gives CASSLSLGRDYSNQPQHF.

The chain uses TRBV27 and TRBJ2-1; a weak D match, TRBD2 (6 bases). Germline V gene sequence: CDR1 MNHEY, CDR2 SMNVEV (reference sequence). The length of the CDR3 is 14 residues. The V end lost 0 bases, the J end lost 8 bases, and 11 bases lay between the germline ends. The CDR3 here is CASSLSMGGDEQFF. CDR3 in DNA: TGTGCCAGCAGTTTATCCATGGGCGGGGATGAGCAGTTCTTC.

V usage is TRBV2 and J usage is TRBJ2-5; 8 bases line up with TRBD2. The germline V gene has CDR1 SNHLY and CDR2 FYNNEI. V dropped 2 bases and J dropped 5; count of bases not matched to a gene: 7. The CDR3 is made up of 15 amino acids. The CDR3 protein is CASSEKGLEGETQYF. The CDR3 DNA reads TGTGCCAGCAGTGAAAAGGGACTAGAGGGGGAGACCCAGTACTTC.

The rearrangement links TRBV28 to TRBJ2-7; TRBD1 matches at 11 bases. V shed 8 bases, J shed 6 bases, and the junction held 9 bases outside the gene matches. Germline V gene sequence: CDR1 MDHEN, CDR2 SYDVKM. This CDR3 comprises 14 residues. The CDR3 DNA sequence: TGTGCCAGCGAAACCGGGACAGGGGGACGCGAGCAGTACTTC. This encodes CASETGTGGREQYF.

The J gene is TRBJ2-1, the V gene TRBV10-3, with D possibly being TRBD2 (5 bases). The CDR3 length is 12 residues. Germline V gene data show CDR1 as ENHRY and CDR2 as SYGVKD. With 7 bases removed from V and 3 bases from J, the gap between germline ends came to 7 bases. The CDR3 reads CAITGLYNEQFF. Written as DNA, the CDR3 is TGTGCCATCACAGGACTCTACAATGAGCAGTTCTTC.

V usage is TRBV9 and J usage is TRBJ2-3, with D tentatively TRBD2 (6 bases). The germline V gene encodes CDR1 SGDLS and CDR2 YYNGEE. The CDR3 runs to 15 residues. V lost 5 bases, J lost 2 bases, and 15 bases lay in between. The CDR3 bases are TGTGCCAGCAGTTCCGCGGGGACGTTCACAGATACGCAGTATTTT. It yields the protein CASSSAGTFTDTQYF.

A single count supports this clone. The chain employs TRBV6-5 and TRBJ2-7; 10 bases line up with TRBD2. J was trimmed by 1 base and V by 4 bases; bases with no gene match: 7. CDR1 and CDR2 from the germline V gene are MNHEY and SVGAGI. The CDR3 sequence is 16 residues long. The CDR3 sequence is CASSFSGLASSYEQYF. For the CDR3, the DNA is TGTGCCAGCAGTTTCTCGGGACTAGCGTCTTCCTACGAGCAGTACTTC.

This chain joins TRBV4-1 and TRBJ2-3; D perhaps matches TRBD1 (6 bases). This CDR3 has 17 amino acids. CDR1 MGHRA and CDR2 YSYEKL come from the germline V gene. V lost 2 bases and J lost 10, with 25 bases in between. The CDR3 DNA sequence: TGCGCCAGCAGCCAATTAAAAGATTGGGGGCAAGGGACGGCGCAGTATTTT. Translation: CASSQLKDWGQGTAQYF.

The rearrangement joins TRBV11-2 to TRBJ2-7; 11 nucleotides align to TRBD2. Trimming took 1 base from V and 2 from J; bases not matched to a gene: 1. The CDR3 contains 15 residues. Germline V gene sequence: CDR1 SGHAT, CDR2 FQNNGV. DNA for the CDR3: TGTGCCAGCAGCTTAGGACTAGCGGGAACCTACGAGCAGTACTTC. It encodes CASSLGLAGTYEQYF.

The DNA of the CDR3 is TGTGCCAGCAGCTTGGCAGTAGCGGGGGGGCCGGGAGAGACCCAGTACTTC. Translation: CASSLAVAGGPGETQYF. The chain couples TRBV5-5 to TRBJ2-5, with 11 bases identical to TRBD2. The J segment lost 4 bases and the V segment lost 0 bases, leaving 8 bases of the junction unmatched. Germline loops: CDR1 SGHKS, CDR2 YYEKEE (reference sequence). This CDR3 contains 17 residues.

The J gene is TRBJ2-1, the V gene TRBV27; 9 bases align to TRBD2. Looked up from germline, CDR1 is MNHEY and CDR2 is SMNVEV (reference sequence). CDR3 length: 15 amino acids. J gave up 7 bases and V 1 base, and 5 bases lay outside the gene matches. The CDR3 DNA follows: TGTGCCAGCAGTTTATTAGCGGGAGAGGGGAATGAGCAGTTCTTC. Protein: CASSLLAGEGNEQFF.

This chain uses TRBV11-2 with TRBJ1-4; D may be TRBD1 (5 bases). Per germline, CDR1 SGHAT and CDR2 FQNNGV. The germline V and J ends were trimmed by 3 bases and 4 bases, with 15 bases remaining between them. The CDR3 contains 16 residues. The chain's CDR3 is CASSFQAGTYNEKLFF. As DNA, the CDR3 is TGTGCCAGCAGCTTTCAGGCAGGGACTTATAATGAAAAACTGTTTTTT.

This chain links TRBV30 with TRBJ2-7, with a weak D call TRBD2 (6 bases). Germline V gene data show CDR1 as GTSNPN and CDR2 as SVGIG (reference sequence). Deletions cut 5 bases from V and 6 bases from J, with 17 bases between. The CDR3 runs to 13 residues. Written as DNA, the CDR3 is TGTGCCTGGGAAGGGGATCTGGGGGGCGAGCAGTACTTC. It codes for CAWEGDLGGEQYF.

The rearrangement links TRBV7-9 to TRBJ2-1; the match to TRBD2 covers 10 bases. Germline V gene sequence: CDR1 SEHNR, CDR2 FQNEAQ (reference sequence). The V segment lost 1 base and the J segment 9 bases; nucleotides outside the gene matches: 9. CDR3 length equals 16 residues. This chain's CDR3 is CASSLEVAGGVGEQFF. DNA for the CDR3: TGTGCCAGCAGCTTAGAGGTAGCGGGAGGCGTCGGTGAGCAGTTCTTC.